The next 31 T cell receptor beta chains were all read from a single sample in a study of STAT5B mutations in CD4+ large granular lymphocyte leukemia. TCRdb keeps only in-frame clones here, not all; method: immunoSEQ multiplex PCR. Of 30,000 to 40,000 clones detected, about 85% appear once; the ten largest clones hold around 3.3%. Sequenced: CD4+ T cells from blood buffy coats. These receptors all come from a human donor in good health.

The chain uses TRBV4-2 and TRBJ2-5, with 12 bases aligning to TRBD2. The better agreement between TRBJ2-7 and the DNA end casts doubt on the J call. The CDR3 totals 16 residues. The germline V gene encodes CDR1 LGHNA and CDR2 YNFKEQ. This CDR3 reads CASSRRLAGAFYEQYF. In DNA, the CDR3 is TGTGCCAGCAGCCGGCGACTAGCGGGAGCCTTCTACGAGCAGTACTTC.

The rearrangement joins TRBV5-1 to TRBJ2-7, with 8 bases lining up with TRBD1. Germline values: CDR1 SGHRS, CDR2 YFSETQ. The CDR3 spans 15 residues. The trim removed 0 bases at V and 2 bases at J, leaving 4 bases unmatched. The CDR3 region has the DNA TGCGCCAGCAGCTTGGTGACAGGGGAGACCTACGAGCAGTACTTC. It is translated as CASSLVTGETYEQYF.

The rearrangement links TRBV23-1 to TRBJ1-5, with D perhaps matching TRBD1 (6 bases). TRBV23-1 belongs to the ORF category, with a function that is uncertain. This CDR3 is built from 15 residues. Deletions cut 3 bases from V and 4 bases from J, with 13 bases between. This CDR3 is CASSHWGRWNQPQHF. CDR3 nucleotides: TGCGCCAGCAGTCATTGGGGGCGTTGGAATCAGCCCCAGCATTTT.

This clone has more than one count but fewer than ten. The rearrangement links TRBV7-2 to TRBJ1-3; D is ambiguous. V lost 1 base and J lost 2, with 6 bases in between. Germline loops: CDR1 SGHTA, CDR2 FQGNSA. The CDR3 is made up of 14 amino acids. The CDR3 loop reads CASSLDKTGNTIYF. The DNA of the CDR3 is TGTGCCAGCAGCTTAGACAAAACTGGAAACACCATATATTTT.

This chain connects TRBV7-2 to TRBJ2-3; perhaps TRBD1 as D (7 bases). Germline V gives CDR1 SGHTA, CDR2 FQGNSA. Deletions cut 2 bases from V and 3 bases from J, with 15 bases between. The CDR3 spans 16 residues. The CDR3 is CASSLLPGGRTDTQYF. The CDR3 coding sequence is TGTGCCAGCAGCTTATTGCCAGGGGGGAGGACAGATACGCAGTATTTT.

The chain carries TRBV6-1 and TRBJ2-5; D is possibly TRBD2 (6 bases). With the DNA end fitting TRBJ2-7 better, the J assignment may be wrong. The germline V gene encodes CDR1 MNHNS and CDR2 SASEGT. The length of the CDR3 is 13 residues. CDR3: CASILSGSYEQYF. In DNA, the CDR3 is TGTGCCAGTATTCTTAGCGGCTCCTACGAGCAGTACTTC.

The table lists this clone with a few counts. The J gene is TRBJ1-2, the V gene TRBV19, with D tentatively TRBD1 (5 bases). Germline V gene lookup returns CDR1 LNHDA and CDR2 SQIVND (reference sequence). The ends were cut back, 4 bases at V and 3 bases at J, with 15 bases in the middle. The CDR3 is 15 amino acids. CDR3 sequence: CASSTRGGSDYGYTF. CDR3 DNA sequence: TGTGCCAGTAGTACCCGTGGGGGTTCGGACTATGGCTACACCTTC.

The V call is TRBV29-1, the J call TRBJ2-3; no reliable D call. V lost 7 bases to trimming and J lost 2 bases, with 7 bases between them. CDR3 length: 11 residues. Germline V gene data show CDR1 as SQVTM and CDR2 as ANQGSEA. CDR3 in DNA: TGCAGCGGTAAGACCACAGATACGCAGTATTTT. It codes for CSGKTTDTQYF.

The J gene is TRBJ2-7, the V gene TRBV2; a weak D match, TRBD2 (5 bases). Looked up from germline, CDR1 is SNHLY and CDR2 is FYNNEI. The CDR3 runs to 13 residues. The V and J ends lost 5 bases and 1 base respectively, with 9 bases between them. The CDR3 is CASSTSASYEQYF. The CDR3 DNA follows: TGTGCCAGCAGTACTAGTGCTTCCTACGAGCAGTACTTC.

The chain joins TRBV27 to TRBJ1-2; D is possibly TRBD1 (6 bases). This CDR3 is 15 amino acids long. The ends were cut back, 0 bases at V and 2 bases at J, with 10 bases in the middle. From germline, CDR1 is MNHEY and CDR2 SMNVEV (reference sequence). The CDR3 DNA is TGTGCCAGCAGTTTATCTACCAGGGGAAACTATGGCTACACCTTC. As protein: CASSLSTRGNYGYTF.

The rearrangement links TRBV7-2 to TRBJ2-1, with 7 bases fitting TRBD2. V lost 2 bases and J lost 2; bases outside the gene matches: 3. Per germline, CDR1 SGHTA and CDR2 FQGNSA. The CDR3 runs to 15 residues. The CDR3 sequence: CASSLMGGAYNEQFF. The CDR3 bases are TGTGCCAGCAGCTTAATGGGGGGGGCCTACAATGAGCAGTTCTTC.

The CDR3 sequence: CASSQGATNTEAFF. DNA of the CDR3: TGTGCCAGCTCACAGGGGGCGACGAACACTGAAGCTTTCTTT. The chain combines TRBV18 with TRBJ1-1, with 7 bases fitting TRBD1. V shed 4 bases and J 1 base; nucleotides not matched to a gene: 3. CDR1 KGHSH and CDR2 LQKENI come from the germline V gene. The CDR3 has 14 residues.

The rearrangement uses TRBV5-1 and TRBJ2-3; 9 bases are a match to TRBD2. This CDR3 is built from 17 residues. Germline trimming cut 6 bases from V and 5 bases from J; bases unmatched to any gene: 16. Looked up from germline, CDR1 is SGHRS and CDR2 is YFSETQ. The DNA for the CDR3 is TGCGCCAGCACCCCTGGGCTAGCGGGAAATAATGGAGATACGCAGTATTTT. Its translation is CASTPGLAGNNGDTQYF.

This chain links TRBV5-6 with TRBJ2-1; 13 bases agree with TRBD2. This CDR3 is 15 amino acids long. With V trimmed by 1 base and J by 6 bases, 1 base remained unmatched. Looked up from germline, CDR1 is SGHDT and CDR2 is YYEEEE. The CDR3 DNA reads as TGTGCCAGCAGCTTGTGGACTAGCGGGAGCAATGAGCAGTTCTTC. Translating it yields CASSLWTSGSNEQFF.

This chain connects TRBV5-1 to TRBJ1-2; D possibly corresponds to TRBD1 (5 bases). Germline CDR1 reads SGHRS; CDR2 reads YFSETQ. This CDR3 has 14 residues. The V gene lost 0 bases and the J gene lost 5 bases, with 11 bases spanning the gap. CDR3 residues: CASSLGQGSYGYTF. CDR3 bases: TGCGCCAGCAGCTTGGGCCAGGGAAGTTATGGCTACACCTTC.

V and J are TRBV11-2 and TRBJ2-3; no firm D call. Germline CDR1 and CDR2: SGHAT and FQNNGV. The CDR3 consists of 15 residues. Deletions cut 1 base from V and 0 bases from J, with 8 bases between. The CDR3 nucleotides read TGTGCCAGCAGCTTAGGAGGTAGAAGCACAGATACGCAGTATTTT. This codes for CASSLGGRSTDTQYF.

V usage is TRBV6-1 and J usage is TRBJ2-7, with 9 bases aligning to TRBD2. Germline V gives CDR1 MNHNS, CDR2 SASEGT. Trimming removed 4 bases from V and 4 bases from J; junction bases left unmatched: 11. The CDR3 runs to 16 residues. The CDR3 here is CASSGGGASGKYEQYF. CDR3 nucleotides: TGTGCCAGCAGTGGCGGGGGGGCTAGCGGGAAGTACGAGCAGTACTTC.

The genes are TRBV5-4 and TRBJ1-2, with TRBD1 identical over 10 bases. This CDR3 spans 16 amino acids. Germline V gene sequence: CDR1 SGHNT, CDR2 YYREEE (reference sequence). V lost 0 bases, J lost 2 bases, and 4 bases stayed unmatched. CDR3: CASSLGQGARNYGYTF. Written as DNA, the CDR3 is TGTGCCAGCAGCTTGGGACAGGGGGCGAGGAACTATGGCTACACCTTC.

This clone was detected once. The chain carries TRBV7-2 and TRBJ1-1; the match to TRBD1 covers 8 bases. CDR1 and CDR2 (germline): SGHTA, FQGNSA. V gave up 2 bases and J gave up 0 bases; unmatched junction bases: 2. There are 15 residues in the CDR3. CDR3 loop: CASSLSRGLNTEAFF. The CDR3 bases are TGTGCCAGCAGCTTAAGCAGGGGGCTGAACACTGAAGCTTTCTTT.

This chain joins TRBV7-2 and TRBJ1-5; no clear D gene. The CDR3 length is 16 residues. Germline CDR1 reads SGHTA; CDR2 reads FQGNSA. Trimming took 2 bases from V and 4 from J, leaving 15 bases between them. The CDR3 loop is CASSLRASSINQPQHF. In nucleotides, the CDR3 is TGTGCCAGCAGCTTACGGGCCTCAAGTATTAATCAGCCCCAGCATTTT.

The chain carries TRBV6-8 and TRBJ2-1; D is unclear. The CDR3 has 14 amino acids. Deletions cut 4 bases from V and 6 bases from J, with 13 bases between. Germline V gives CDR1 MNHGY, CDR2 SAAAGT. The CDR3 protein is CASSWGSPLNEQFF. CDR3 nucleotides: TGTGCCAGCAGTTGGGGTTCTCCCCTCAATGAGCAGTTCTTC.

This clone showed up just a few times. The rearrangement links TRBV28 to TRBJ1-2; D remains ambiguous. Trimming left V 5 bases short and J 5 bases short, with 9 bases between. Germline lookup yields CDR1 MDHEN and CDR2 SYDVKM. This CDR3 has 12 residues. CDR3 DNA: TGTGCCAGCAGTCTACGTCTATATGGCTACACCTTC. Residues: CASSLRLYGYTF.

The chain links TRBV28 to TRBJ1-1; D is unresolved. This CDR3 spans 13 amino acids. Trimming took 6 bases from V and 1 from J, leaving 9 bases between them. CDR1 is MDHEN, CDR2 SYDVKM, per germline. The CDR3 protein is CASSPYRNTEAFF. The CDR3 DNA follows: TGTGCCAGCAGCCCCTACAGGAACACTGAAGCTTTCTTT.

V is TRBV18 and J is TRBJ1-2; 11 nucleotides match TRBD1. Germline values: CDR1 KGHSH, CDR2 LQKENI. The V and J ends lost 4 bases and 5 bases, in that order; junction bases with no gene match: 3. This CDR3 region has 14 residues. The CDR3 coding sequence is TGTGCCAGCTCACGAGGGACAGGGGGGTATGGCTACACCTTC. This translates into CASSRGTGGYGYTF.

This chain connects TRBV11-2 to TRBJ2-7; TRBD2 matches 15 bases. This CDR3 has 18 amino acids. The J segment lost 0 bases and the V segment lost 3 bases, leaving 6 bases of the junction unmatched. CDR1 and CDR2 (germline): SGHAT, FQNNGV. The CDR3 DNA sequence: TGTGCCAGCAGCTTGGGGACTAGCGGGAGGCGGAGCTCCTACGAGCAGTACTTC. It specifies CASSLGTSGRRSSYEQYF.

The rearrangement uses TRBV28 and TRBJ1-3; 7 nucleotides align to TRBD1. The CDR3 runs to 17 residues. Trimming at V came to 3 bases and at J to 3 bases, leaving 11 bases not matched to a gene. Germline values: CDR1 MDHEN, CDR2 SYDVKM. The CDR3 here is CASSFPPRGDRGNTIYF. The CDR3 DNA reads TGTGCCAGCAGTTTCCCCCCCAGGGGGGACCGTGGAAACACCATATATTTT.

The V gene is TRBV11-2, the J gene TRBJ2-1; 8 bases are a match to TRBD1. Losses at the gene ends were 5 bases for V and 4 bases for J; bases not matched to a gene: 7. This CDR3 is 15 amino acids long. Per germline, CDR1 SGHAT and CDR2 FQNNGV. Here the CDR3 reads CASSPRQGSYNEQFF. The DNA for the CDR3 is TGTGCCAGCAGCCCCCGACAGGGGTCGTACAATGAGCAGTTCTTC.

V is TRBV28 and J is TRBJ1-2; 7 bases line up with TRBD1. The CDR3 length is 12 residues. Germline V gene lookup returns CDR1 MDHEN and CDR2 SYDVKM. Trimming at V came to 5 bases and at J to 6 bases, leaving 3 bases not matched to a gene. CDR3 nucleotide sequence: TGTGCCAGCAGTAGACAGGGAGATGGCTACACCTTC. Amino acid sequence: CASSRQGDGYTF.

This chain joins TRBV7-8 and TRBJ1-1; D unclear. The germline gives CDR1 SGHVS, CDR2 FQNEAQ. The CDR3 has 12 amino acids. Trimming removed 3 bases at V and 5 bases at J, with 7 bases between. CDR3 DNA: TGTGCCAGCAGCTTCTCCAGGACTGAAGCTTTCTTT. Amino acid sequence: CASSFSRTEAFF. The variable domain in full, completed from reference TRBV7-8 and TRBJ1-1, reads GAGVSQSPRYKVAKRGQDVALRCDPISGHVSLFWYQQALGQGPEFLTYFQNEAQLDKSGLPSDRFFAERPEGSVSTLKIQRTQQEDSAVYLCASSFSRTEAFFGQGTRLTVV.

The DNA for the CDR3 is TGTGCCAGCAGCCGGGACAGTCCCTACGAGCAGTACTTC. Protein sequence: CASSRDSPYEQYF. This sequence joins TRBV5-8 and TRBJ2-7, with 7 bases aligning to TRBD1. V shed 4 bases and J 2 bases; nucleotides not matched to a gene: 3. Germline loops: CDR1 SGHTS, CDR2 YDEGEE. The CDR3 runs 13 residues.

V is TRBV5-1 and J is TRBJ2-5, with D perhaps TRBD1 (6 bases). V lost 3 bases, J lost 0 bases, and 9 bases lay in between. This CDR3 comprises 14 residues. Germline V gene sequence: CDR1 SGHRS, CDR2 YFSETQ. Written as DNA, the CDR3 is TGCGCCAGCAGCTCCGGACAGAACCAAGAGACCCAGTACTTC. Translation gives CASSSGQNQETQYF. The whole variable domain, remainder taken from reference TRBV5-1 and TRBJ2-5, is KAGVTQTPRYLIKTRGQQVTLSCSPISGHRSVSWYQQTPGQGLQFLFEYFSETQRNKGNFPGRFSGRQFSNSRSEMNVSTLELGDSALYLCASSSGQNQETQYFGPGTRLLVL.